The clone carrying this T cell receptor (beta chain) turned up a few times. The antigen remains unidentified. CDR3-region Arm-PCR and iRepertoire HTBI primers produced the TCR beta libraries. MiXCR, applied by TCRdb to the multiplex PCR reads, yields one record per CDR3 protein. Here the sample spans 360,000 or so distinct CDR3 sequences, over 15% being singletons. Per the germline V gene, CDR1 is KGHDR and CDR2 is SFDVKD. J was trimmed by 0 bases and V by 2 bases; bases with no gene match: 7. The CDR3 sequence is 17 residues long. The sample is drawn from a study of regulatory T cells in long-lasting Graves disease. Study-level points and caveats: Having few samples may have compromised the accuracy.

The time point: newly diagnosed GD, antithyroid drugs for less than 3 months. PBMC-derived RNA was used for the TCR library. These data also featured in a second study, about T cells in Graves' hyperthyroidism and ophthalmopathy. That work contributes: Recently diagnosed hyperthyroidism of less than 2 months' duration affected patients aged 18 to 65. Stable hyperthyroidism was told apart from ophthalmopathy by a model built on 13 V-J features. Ophthalmopathy was identified by the model a median about 6.8 months ahead of onset.

This chain uses TRBV24-1 with TRBJ2-3; 7 nucleotides align to TRBD2. This specimen consisted of peripheral blood mononuclear cells (PBMCs), obtained at new diagnosis, from a patient treated with antithyroid drugs. The sequence was collected from a man aged 35-49 years with Graves disease. CDR3 residues: CATSDSGGRGSTDTQYF. The DNA for the CDR3 is TGTGCCACCAGTGATTCGGGGGGACGGGGAAGCACAGATACGCAGTATTTT.